The subject of this entry is one TCR beta chain. Its antigen is currently unknown. The sample is drawn from a study of graft-versus-host responses after intestinal transplantation. Study overall: Following induction with anti-thymocyte globulin, all recipients were given tacrolimus and steroids for roughly three years. Study conclusions and caveats: Among recipient marrow samples, GvH clones were found; some appeared first in ileum or blood.

CDR3 length: 16 amino acids. V gave up 4 bases and J gave up 7 bases, with 20 bases separating them. Germline values: CDR1 MNHEY, CDR2 SMNVEV (reference sequence). The table came from immunoSEQ multiplex PCR; TCRdb's copy has only in-frame clones and leaves some out. The repertoire holds about 86,000 clones, with roughly nine tenths as singletons. The sequence was obtained from a human donor who was the organ donor for an intestinal transplant. Sequences were derived from unstimulated CD4+ T cells sorted from spleen or lymph node cells, sampled before transplant. The chain recombines TRBV27 with TRBJ2-1; no reliable D call. This CDR3 reads CASSSYSQAVRNEQFF. As DNA, the CDR3 is TGTGCCAGCAGTTCCTATTCCCAGGCCGTTCGGAATGAGCAGTTCTTC.